Below, one TCR beta chain is given with its context. Antigen unknown. Each CDR3 protein gets one entry after TCRdb re-called the multiplex PCR reads with MiXCR. The sample consists of tens of thousands of distinct CDR3 sequences, over 30% of them appearing once. These data belong to a study of breast tumors, draining lymph nodes, adjacent tissues. Findings and caveats of the study: Tumor repertoires ranked between lymph nodes and nontumor tissue in diversity, with V and J gene preferences. Luminal-like breast cancer showed significantly greater tumor-nontumor repertoire similarity than basal-like breast cancer did.

This TCR was sampled from a female donor with breast cancer. Some clones in this sample may be carry-over from other donors' samples. Material: breast tumor tissue.

Written as DNA, the CDR3 is TGTGCCAGCAGTTCGCGGACTAGATGGACCGGGGAGCTGTTTTTT. Translating it yields CASSSRTRWTGELFF. The chain joins TRBV28 to TRBJ2-2, with TRBD2 identical over 7 bases. The germline gives CDR1 MDHEN, CDR2 SYDVKM. The CDR3 is 15 residues long. J was trimmed by 5 bases and V by 4 bases; bases with no gene match: 7.